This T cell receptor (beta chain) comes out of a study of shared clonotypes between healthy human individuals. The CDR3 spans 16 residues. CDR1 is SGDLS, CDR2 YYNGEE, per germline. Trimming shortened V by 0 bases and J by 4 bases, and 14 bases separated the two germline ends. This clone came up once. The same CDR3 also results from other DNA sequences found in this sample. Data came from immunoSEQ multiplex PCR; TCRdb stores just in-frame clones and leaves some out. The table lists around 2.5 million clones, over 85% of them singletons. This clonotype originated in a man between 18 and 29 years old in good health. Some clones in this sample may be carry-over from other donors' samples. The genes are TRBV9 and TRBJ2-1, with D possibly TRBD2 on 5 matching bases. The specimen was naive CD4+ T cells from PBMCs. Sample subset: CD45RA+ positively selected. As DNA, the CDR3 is TGTGCCAGCAGCGTAGCGAGCGGCTTATCGTACAATGAGCAGTTCTTC. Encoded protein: CASSVASGLSYNEQFF.